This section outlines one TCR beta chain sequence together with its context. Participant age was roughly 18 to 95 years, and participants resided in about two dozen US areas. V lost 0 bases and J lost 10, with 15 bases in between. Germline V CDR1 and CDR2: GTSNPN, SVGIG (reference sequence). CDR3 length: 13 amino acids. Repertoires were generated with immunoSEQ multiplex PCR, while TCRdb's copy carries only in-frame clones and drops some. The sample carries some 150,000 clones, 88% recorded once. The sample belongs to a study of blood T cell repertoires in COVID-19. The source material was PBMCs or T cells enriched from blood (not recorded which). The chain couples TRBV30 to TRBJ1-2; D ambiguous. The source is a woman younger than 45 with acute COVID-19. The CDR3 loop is CAWSVTAPGFYTF. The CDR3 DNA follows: TGTGCCTGGAGTGTAACGGCCCCAGGTTTCTACACCTTC.